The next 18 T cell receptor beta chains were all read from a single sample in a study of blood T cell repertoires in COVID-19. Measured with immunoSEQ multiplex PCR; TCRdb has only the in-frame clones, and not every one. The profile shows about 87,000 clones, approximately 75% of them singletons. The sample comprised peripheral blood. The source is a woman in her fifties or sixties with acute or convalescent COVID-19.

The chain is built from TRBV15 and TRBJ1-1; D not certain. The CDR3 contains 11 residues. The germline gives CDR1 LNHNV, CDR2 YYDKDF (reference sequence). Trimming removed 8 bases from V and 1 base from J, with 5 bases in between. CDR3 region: CATESNTEAFF. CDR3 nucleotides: TGTGCCACCGAGTCGAACACTGAAGCTTTCTTT.

DNA of the CDR3: TGTGCCAGCAGTAACCGAGGGACAGGGGAGACACCCCTCCACTTT. Its protein product is CASSNRGTGETPLHF. V usage is TRBV6-1 and J usage is TRBJ1-6, with 10 bases aligning to TRBD1. V shed 5 bases, J shed 11 bases, and the junction held 9 bases outside the gene matches. In germline, CDR1 is MNHNS, CDR2 SASEGT. The CDR3 has 15 amino acids.

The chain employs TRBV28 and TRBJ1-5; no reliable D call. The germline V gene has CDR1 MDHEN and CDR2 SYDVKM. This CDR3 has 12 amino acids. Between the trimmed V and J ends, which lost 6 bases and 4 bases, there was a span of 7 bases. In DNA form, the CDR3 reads TGTGCCAGCAGCCTTCTAAATCAGCCCCAGCATTTT. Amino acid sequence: CASSLLNQPQHF.

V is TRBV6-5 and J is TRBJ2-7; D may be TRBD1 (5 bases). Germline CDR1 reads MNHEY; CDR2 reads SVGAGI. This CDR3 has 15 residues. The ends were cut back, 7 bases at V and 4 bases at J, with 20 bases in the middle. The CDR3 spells CASTPPWGSVYEQYF. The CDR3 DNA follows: TGTGCCAGCACCCCCCCATGGGGCAGCGTATACGAGCAGTACTTC.

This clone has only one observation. The CDR3 coding sequence is TGTGCCAGCAGCCAAGATACAGGGGGGAATGAAAAACTGTTTTTT. It translates to CASSQDTGGNEKLFF. V gene TRBV3-1 (or the pseudogene TRBV3-2) combines with J gene TRBJ1-4; 8 positions match TRBD1. Germline lookup yields CDR1 LGHDT and CDR2 YNNKEL (reference sequence). The CDR3 loop spans 15 amino acids. V lost 0 bases and J lost 5; bases outside the gene matches: 2.

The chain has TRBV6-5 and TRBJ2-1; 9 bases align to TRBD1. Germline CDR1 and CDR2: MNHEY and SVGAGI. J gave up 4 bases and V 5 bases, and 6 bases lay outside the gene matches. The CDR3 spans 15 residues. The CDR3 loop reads CASSTGTGSYNEQFF. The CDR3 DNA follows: TGTGCCAGCAGTACCGGGACAGGGTCTTACAATGAGCAGTTCTTC.

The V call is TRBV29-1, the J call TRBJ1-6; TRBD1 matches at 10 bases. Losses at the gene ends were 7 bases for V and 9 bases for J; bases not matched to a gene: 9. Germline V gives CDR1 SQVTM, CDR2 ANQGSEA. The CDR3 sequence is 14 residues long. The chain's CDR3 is CSARQGASGSPLHF. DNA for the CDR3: TGCAGCGCTCGACAGGGGGCCTCGGGTTCACCCCTCCACTTT.

Here the CDR3 DNA reads TGTGCCAGCAGTTACTCGTGGGGGGATGACAATCAGCCCCAGCATTTT. It yields the protein CASSYSWGDDNQPQHF. The chain links TRBV6-6 to TRBJ1-5; possible D gene TRBD1, 5 bases. V was shortened by 0 bases and J by 3 bases, with 12 bases between the two germline ends. CDR1 and CDR2 from the germline V gene are MNHNY and SVGAGI (reference sequence). The CDR3 runs 16 residues.

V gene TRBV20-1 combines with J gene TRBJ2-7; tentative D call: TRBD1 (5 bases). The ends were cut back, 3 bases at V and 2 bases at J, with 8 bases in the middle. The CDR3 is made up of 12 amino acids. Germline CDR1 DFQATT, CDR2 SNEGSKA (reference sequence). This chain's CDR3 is CSASVGPYEQYF. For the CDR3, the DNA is TGCAGTGCTAGTGTGGGGCCCTACGAGCAGTACTTC.

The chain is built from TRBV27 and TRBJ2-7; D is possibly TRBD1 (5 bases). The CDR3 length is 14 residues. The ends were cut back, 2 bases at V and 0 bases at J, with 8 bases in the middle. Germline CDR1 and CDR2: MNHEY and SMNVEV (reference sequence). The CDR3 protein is CASSLRGPSYEQYF. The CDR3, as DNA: TGTGCCAGCAGTTTAAGGGGTCCCTCCTACGAGCAGTACTTC.

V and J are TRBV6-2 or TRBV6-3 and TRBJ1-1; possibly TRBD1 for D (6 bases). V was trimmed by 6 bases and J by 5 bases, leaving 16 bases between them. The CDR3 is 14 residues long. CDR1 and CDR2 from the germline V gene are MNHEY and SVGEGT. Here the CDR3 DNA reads TGTGCCAGCAGCCGAAACAGGGAATGGACTGAAGCTTTCTTT. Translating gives CASSRNREWTEAFF.

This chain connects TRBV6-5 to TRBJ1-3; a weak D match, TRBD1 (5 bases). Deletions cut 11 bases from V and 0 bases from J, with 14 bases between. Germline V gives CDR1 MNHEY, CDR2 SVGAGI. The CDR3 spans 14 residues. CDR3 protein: CASWGLPSGNTIYF. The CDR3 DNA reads TGTGCCTCCTGGGGACTTCCCTCTGGAAACACCATATATTTT.

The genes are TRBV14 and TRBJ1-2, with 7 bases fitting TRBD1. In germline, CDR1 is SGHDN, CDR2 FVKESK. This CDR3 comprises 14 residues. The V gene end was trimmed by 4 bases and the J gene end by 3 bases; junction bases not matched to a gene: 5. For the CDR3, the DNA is TGTGCCAGCAGCCCGATGGGACAGTACTATGGCTACACCTTC. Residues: CASSPMGQYYGYTF.

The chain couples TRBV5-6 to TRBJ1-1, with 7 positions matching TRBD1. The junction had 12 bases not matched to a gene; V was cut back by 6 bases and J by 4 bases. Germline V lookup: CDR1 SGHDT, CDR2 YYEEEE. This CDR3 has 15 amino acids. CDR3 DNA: TGTGCCAGCATACCAGGGGGTACTTTTGGCACTGAAGCTTTCTTT. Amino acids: CASIPGGTFGTEAFF.

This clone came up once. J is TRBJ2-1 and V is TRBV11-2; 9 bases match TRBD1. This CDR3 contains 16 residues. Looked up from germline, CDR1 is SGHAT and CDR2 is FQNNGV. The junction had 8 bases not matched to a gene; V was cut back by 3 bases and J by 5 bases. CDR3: CASSFLQGAQNNEQFF. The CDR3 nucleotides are TGTGCCAGCAGCTTTTTACAGGGGGCGCAAAACAATGAGCAGTTCTTC.

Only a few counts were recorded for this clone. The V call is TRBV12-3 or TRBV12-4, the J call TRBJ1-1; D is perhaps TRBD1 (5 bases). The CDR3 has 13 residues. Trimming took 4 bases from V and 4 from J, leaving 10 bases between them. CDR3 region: CASSWGGGTEAFF. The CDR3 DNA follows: TGTGCCAGCAGTTGGGGGGGTGGCACTGAAGCTTTCTTT.

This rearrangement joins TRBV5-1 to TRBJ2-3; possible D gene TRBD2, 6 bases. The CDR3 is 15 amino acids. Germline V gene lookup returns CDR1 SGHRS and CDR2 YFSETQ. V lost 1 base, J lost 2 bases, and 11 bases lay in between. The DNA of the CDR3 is TGCGCCAGCAGCTTGATAGCGGACACCACAGATACGCAGTATTTT. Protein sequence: CASSLIADTTDTQYF.

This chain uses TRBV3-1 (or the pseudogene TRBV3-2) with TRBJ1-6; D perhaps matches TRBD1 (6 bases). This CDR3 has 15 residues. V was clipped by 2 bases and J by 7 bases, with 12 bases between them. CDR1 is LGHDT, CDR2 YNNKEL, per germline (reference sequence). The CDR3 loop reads CASSQTGTLNSPLHF. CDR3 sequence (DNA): TGTGCCAGCAGCCAAACCGGGACACTGAATTCACCCCTCCACTTT.